Listed below are T cell receptor beta chains from one sample, sequenced in a study of beta chain features in type 1 diabetes. Method: immunoSEQ multiplex PCR; TCRdb's copy keeps in-frame clones and lacks some. The table lists hundreds of thousands of clones, about 14% of them singletons. Material: naive CD4+ T cells from blood. These receptors were collected from a man aged 18 to 30 with type 1 diabetes. Each CDR3 is given with its conserved first and last residue. D genes are given only for firm matches. Expanded clones are given a class, and other clones once, few, many or no size at all.

clone_size,d_call,j_call,v_call,cdr3_aa,cdr3_nt
few,.,TRBJ2-3,TRBV5-1,CASSVSISGTPTDTQYF,TGCGCCAGCAGCGTTTCAATCTCCGGGACACCCACAGATACGCAGTATTTT
.,TRBD1,TRBJ1-2,TRBV30,CAWLLVGGGYTF,TGTGCCTGGCTTTTGGTAGGGGGCGGCTACACCTTC
.,TRBD2,TRBJ2-5,TRBV9,CASSFSSGRALETQYF,TGTGCCAGCAGCTTCTCTAGCGGGAGGGCCTTAGAGACCCAGTACTTC
.,.,TRBJ2-2,TRBV7-3,CASSLGGTGELFF,TGTGCCAGCAGCTTAGGGGGCACCGGGGAGCTGTTTTTT
few,TRBD2,TRBJ2-1,TRBV5-8,CASSTGWLAGGGTKQFF,TGTGCCAGCAGCACGGGTTGGCTAGCGGGAGGGGGGACGAAGCAGTTCTTC
few,.,TRBJ1-3,TRBV9,CASSVSGNTIYF,TGTGCCAGCAGCGTATCTGGAAACACCATATATTTT
.,.,TRBJ2-5,TRBV18,CASSPIPQGQYF,TGTGCCAGCTCACCAATTCCTCAGGGCCAGTACTTC
.,.,TRBJ2-1,TRBV5-1,CATNEGTGTNEQFF,TGCGCCACCAATGAAGGGACTGGGACCAATGAGCAGTTCTTC
.,.,TRBJ1-1,TRBV4-1,CASSQEFQVNTEAFF,TGCGCCAGCAGCCAAGAATTCCAGGTTAACACTGAAGCTTTCTTT
.,.,TRBJ2-7,TRBV28,CASSLSQPYEQYF,TGTGCCAGCAGCCTAAGTCAACCCTACGAGCAGTACTTC
.,TRBD1,TRBJ1-2,TRBV29-1,CSVENWQGAAGYTF,TGCAGCGTTGAGAACTGGCAGGGGGCGGCTGGCTACACCTTC
.,.,TRBJ1-2,TRBV19,CASSLPQGHYGYTF,TGTGCCAGTAGCTTACCCCAGGGTCACTATGGCTACACCTTC
.,.,TRBJ2-2,TRBV5-1,CASSLAASPGELFF,TGCGCCAGCAGCTTGGCCGCTAGCCCCGGGGAGCTGTTTTTT